Listed below are T cell receptor beta chains from one sample, sequenced in a study of CD8+CD57+ T cells in acquired aplastic anemia. A single record per CDR3 protein comes from TCRdb applying MiXCR to the reads. The data contain 160,000 or so distinct CDR3 sequences, 45% to 50% of them seen just once; the ten biggest clones take up more than 30%. Sequenced: sorted CD4+, CD8+, or CD8+CD57+ T cells (not recorded which) from PBMCs. These receptors were collected from a human donor with aplastic anemia. The CDR3 runs from the conserved cysteine through the conserved F or W. The D gene is left open where the match is weak. Not all rows give a size; the values are once, few, many and, for expanded clones, a class.

clone_size cdr3_length j_call v_call d_call cdr3_aa cdr3_nt
many 15 TRBJ2-3 TRBV9 . CASSVFGEPTDTQYF TGTGCCAGCAGCGTTTTCGGCGAACCCACAGATACGCAGTATTTT
many 14 TRBJ2-7 TRBV6-2/TRBV6-3 TRBD2 CASISGEGSYEQYF TGTGCCAGCATCTCCGGGGAGGGGAGCTACGAGCAGTACTTC
few 15 TRBJ2-1 TRBV3-1 TRBD2 CASSQVQRGYNEQFF TGTGCCAGCAGCCAAGTACAGCGGGGCTACAATGAGCAGTTCTTC
. 16 TRBJ2-1 TRBV11-1 TRBD1 CASSETGGASYNEQFF TGTGCCAGCAGCGAAACAGGGGGCGCATCCTACAATGAGCAGTTCTTC
many 16 TRBJ2-5 TRBV7-8 . CASSLWEAALQETQYF TGTGCCAGCAGCTTATGGGAGGCGGCCCTCCAAGAGACCCAGTACTTC
few 14 TRBJ2-7 TRBV10-3 . CAISGGIGGDEQYF TGTGCCATCAGCGGAGGGATCGGGGGCGACGAGCAGTACTTC
many 14 TRBJ2-7 TRBV6-5 TRBD1 CASSYEGAPHEQYF TGTGCCAGCAGTTACGAGGGGGCGCCCCACGAGCAGTACTTC
. 14 TRBJ1-2 TRBV7-2 . CASSLAPGFYGYTF TGTGCCAGCAGCTTAGCGCCGGGCTTCTATGGCTACACCTTC
many 12 TRBJ2-1 TRBV20-1 . CSAIGLLNEQFF TGCAGTGCTATCGGACTACTCAATGAGCAGTTCTTC
. 16 TRBJ2-5 TRBV24-1 . CATSDSWTAGRETQYF TGTGCCACCAGTGATTCCTGGACAGCGGGCCGAGAGACCCAGTACTTC
. 12 TRBJ2-5 TRBV15 . CATSLGQETQYF TGTGCCACCAGTCTGGGCCAAGAGACCCAGTACTTC
. 16 TRBJ1-2 TRBV2 TRBD1 CASSKSRDSNNYGYTF TGTGCCAGCAGTAAGAGCCGGGACAGCAATAACTATGGCTACACCTTC
. 16 TRBJ2-3 TRBV27 TRBD2 CASSYRPSGTEDTQYF TGTGCCAGCAGTTATCGGCCTAGCGGGACAGAAGATACGCAGTATTTT
. 15 TRBJ1-1 TRBV2 . CATGPLVQGSTEAFF TGTGCCACCGGCCCCCTGGTGCAGGGTAGCACTGAAGCTTTCTTT
. 16 TRBJ2-3 TRBV12-3/TRBV12-4 . CASSEVTSLSTDTQYF TGTGCCAGCTCTGAAGTCACTAGCCTTAGCACAGATACGCAGTATTTT
many 13 TRBJ2-3 TRBV6-1 . CASSEFGWDTQYF TGTGCCAGCAGTGAATTTGGCTGGGATACGCAGTATTTT
many 14 TRBJ2-7 TRBV10-3 . CAIRTREPNYEQYF TGTGCCATCAGAACTCGGGAACCGAACTACGAGCAGTACTTC
. 12 TRBJ2-2 TRBV7-3 . CASRLNTGELFF TGTGCCAGCAGGCTAAACACCGGGGAGCTGTTTTTT
. 18 TRBJ1-3 TRBV30 TRBD1 CAWRWTGGLILSGNTIYF TGTGCCTGGAGGTGGACAGGGGGCTTAATCCTCTCTGGAAACACCATATATTTT
many 12 TRBJ2-3 TRBV24-1 . CATSEGSDTQYF TGTGCCACCAGTGAGGGGTCAGATACGCAGTATTTT
. 14 TRBJ2-7 TRBV4-3 . CASSHNTGSYEQYF TGCGCCAGCAGCCATAATACAGGGTCCTACGAGCAGTACTTC
. 13 TRBJ2-7 TRBV7-2 . CASSPRPHYEQYF TGTGCCAGCAGCCCCAGACCGCACTACGAGCAGTACTTC
. 15 TRBJ2-7 TRBV10-2 TRBD2 CASSDFSSGIYEQYF TGCGCCAGCAGTGATTTTTCGAGCGGGATCTACGAGCAGTACTTC
. 16 TRBJ1-1 TRBV24-1 . CATKGGPGWRNTEAFF TGTGCCACCAAGGGGGGACCGGGATGGAGGAACACTGAAGCTTTCTTT
. 14 TRBJ2-7 TRBV5-1 . CASSLGWGAYEQYF TGCGCCAGCAGCTTGGGTTGGGGTGCCTACGAGCAGTACTTC
. 13 TRBJ2-7 TRBV20-1 . CSALPATTYEQYF TGCAGTGCCCTGCCGGCCACCACCTACGAGCAGTACTTC
once 13 TRBJ1-1 TRBV20-1 . CSASPIMNTEAFF TGCAGTGCTTCCCCGATCATGAACACTGAAGCTTTCTTT
. 15 TRBJ2-7 TRBV2 . CASSGTSREDYEQYF TGTGCCAGCAGCGGTACAAGTAGGGAGGACTACGAGCAGTACTTC
many 14 TRBJ1-6 TRBV20-1 . CSALARDGISPLHF TGCAGTGCCCTGGCGCGCGATGGGATTTCACCCCTCCACTTT
many 15 TRBJ1-5 TRBV7-6 . CASSLGGAFNQPQHF TGTGCCAGCAGCTTAGGGGGGGCGTTCAATCAGCCCCAGCATTTT
many 16 TRBJ1-1 TRBV5-4 TRBD1 CASSSDRGSLNTEAFF TGTGCCAGCAGCTCGGACAGGGGGAGTTTGAACACTGAAGCTTTCTTT
many 16 TRBJ1-1 TRBV11-2 TRBD1 CASSFLGTGTNTEAFF TGTGCCAGCAGCTTTCTCGGGACAGGGACGAACACTGAAGCTTTCTTT
. 13 TRBJ1-1 TRBV20-1 . CSAGNTPNTEAFF TGCAGTGCTGGAAATACACCGAACACTGAAGCTTTCTTT
many 13 TRBJ2-7 TRBV20-1 . CSARGASSYEQYF TGCAGTGCTAGGGGGGCGAGCTCCTACGAGCAGTACTTC
. 15 TRBJ2-6 TRBV5-1 . CASSSDNSGANVLTF TGCGCCAGCAGCTCTGATAACTCTGGGGCCAACGTCCTGACTTTC
many 12 TRBJ2-4 TRBV7-2 . CASSLIGTRPTF TGTGCCAGCAGCTTAATCGGGACCCGGCCAACGTTC
. 16 TRBJ1-4 TRBV7-7 . CASSPVGGIGNEKLFF TGTGCCAGCAGCCCGGTCGGGGGGATAGGGAATGAAAAACTGTTTTTT
. 13 TRBJ1-4 TRBV20-1 . CSAPDSENGKLFF TGCAGTGCCCCGGACAGTGAAAATGGGAAACTGTTTTTT
. 14 TRBJ2-3 TRBV4-2 TRBD2 CASSQGEGTDTQYF TGTGCCAGCAGCCAAGGGGAGGGAACAGATACGCAGTATTTT
many 17 TRBJ2-1 TRBV5-1 TRBD2 CASSLAPSGRTYNEQFF TGCGCCAGCAGCTTGGCCCCTAGCGGGAGGACCTACAATGAGCAGTTCTTC
few 14 TRBJ2-7 TRBV19 TRBD1 CASSKGQGAYEQYF TGTGCCAGTAGTAAAGGACAGGGGGCCTACGAGCAGTACTTC
. 11 TRBJ2-7 TRBV29-1 . CSVVYQYEQYF TGCAGCGTTGTCTACCAGTACGAGCAGTACTTC
many 15 TRBJ1-4 TRBV7-6 . CASRGPQGLGEKLFF TGTGCCAGCAGAGGACCCCAGGGCTTGGGTGAAAAACTGTTTTTT
. 12 TRBJ2-7 TRBV19 TRBD1 CASSEQGFEQYF TGTGCCAGTAGTGAACAGGGGTTCGAGCAGTACTTC
once 15 TRBJ1-6 TRBV2 TRBD1 CASSEQGAGNSPLHF TGTGCCAGCAGTGAACAGGGGGCAGGGAATTCACCCCTCCACTTT
. 16 TRBJ2-1 TRBV6-2/TRBV6-3 TRBD2 CASSYDGTSDYNEQFF TGTGCCAGCAGTTACGATGGGACTAGCGACTACAATGAGCAGTTCTTC
few 15 TRBJ2-3 TRBV2 TRBD2 CASSGTSGSTDTQYF TGTGCCAGCAGCGGGACTAGCGGCAGCACAGATACGCAGTATTTT
. 11 TRBJ2-7 TRBV3-1 . CASSQQGRQYF TGTGCCAGCAGCCAGCAGGGTAGGCAGTACTTC
many 15 TRBJ1-1 TRBV4-1 TRBD1 CASSQFDRVNTEAFF TGCGCCAGCAGCCAGTTCGACAGGGTGAACACTGAAGCTTTCTTT
. 12 TRBJ2-5 TRBV10-3 . CAISESPETQYF TGTGCCATCAGTGAGTCCCCAGAGACCCAGTACTTC
many 13 TRBJ2-7 TRBV20-1 . CSSEGGRRDEQYF TGCAGCTCCGAGGGGGGCAGGAGGGACGAGCAGTACTTC
. 13 TRBJ1-1 TRBV5-4 . CASSLGLNTEASF TGTGCCAGCAGCTTGGGACTGAACACTGAAGCTTCCTTT
few 16 TRBJ2-1 TRBV18 . CASSTVGDGAYNEQFF TGTGCCAGCTCCACGGTTGGGGATGGCGCCTACAATGAGCAGTTCTTC
many 15 TRBJ2-5 TRBV7-6 TRBD1 CASSTGQRVQETQYF TGTGCCAGCAGCACGGGACAGAGGGTTCAAGAGACCCAGTACTTC
many 14 TRBJ1-2 TRBV19 . CASSIETSVGGYTF TGTGCCAGTAGTATAGAAACGAGTGTAGGTGGCTACACCTTC
many 15 TRBJ1-6 TRBV2 TRBD1 CASEGQANNNSPLHF TGTGCCAGCGAAGGACAGGCGAACAATAATTCACCCCTCCACTTT
. 11 TRBJ1-5 TRBV2 . CASRYQGGQHF TGTGCCAGCAGATATCAAGGGGGCCAGCATTTT